The source of this T cell receptor (beta chain) is a study of shared clonotypes between healthy human individuals. This clone is a singleton in its sample. TCRdb's copy holds only in-frame clones and misses some; the assay was immunoSEQ multiplex PCR. The repertoire holds 2 million to 2.5 million clones, with approximately 96% as singletons. CDR3 length equals 15 residues. The sequenced sample consisted of naive CD4+ T cells sorted from blood. The subset denotes: CD45RA+ positively selected. The chain employs TRBV21-1 and TRBJ1-2; no check of the table's D call, TRBD1, against the DNA was made. TRBV21-1 is given as a pseudogene. The receptor was derived from a man aged 18 to 30 in good health. CDR3 in DNA: TGTGCCAGCAGCCACCGAAGACAGGAGAACTATGGCTACACCTTC. Translation: CASSHRRQENYGYTF.